These 32 T cell receptor beta chains were all obtained from the same sample, sequenced in a study of PD-1 blockade in classical Hodgkin lymphoma. Time point given: newly diagnosed, previously untreated cHL patient sample. This table comes from immunoSEQ multiplex PCR, and its TCRdb copy is limited to in-frame clones, with some not included. Here the sample spans tens of thousands of clones, nearly 95% being singletons. Sample: peripheral blood mononuclear cells (PBMCs). The source of these receptors is a human donor with classical Hodgkin lymphoma.

The genes are TRBV6-5 and TRBJ2-5; perhaps TRBD2 as D (7 bases). V was cut by 6 bases and J by 7 bases, with 12 bases left in between. Germline lookup yields CDR1 MNHEY and CDR2 SVGAGI. The CDR3 has 12 amino acids. The CDR3 loop reads CASSQGRGTQYF. CDR3 bases: TGTGCCAGCAGCCAGGGGAGGGGGACCCAGTACTTC.

The count of this clone is one. This sample includes further DNA sequences coding for the same CDR3. V usage is TRBV2 and J usage is TRBJ2-7, with a weak D call TRBD1 (5 bases). The CDR3 has 14 amino acids. Trimming removed 6 bases at V and 7 bases at J, with 19 bases between. The V gene's germline CDR1 is SNHLY and CDR2 FYNNEI. CDR3 amino acids: CASSASGFYYEQYF. The CDR3 DNA follows: TGTGCCAGCAGCGCGTCAGGGTTCTACTATGAGCAGTACTTC.

CDR3 amino acids: CASSVDGSHLEQYF. CDR3 nucleotides: TGTGCCAGCAGCGTAGACGGGAGTCACCTCGAGCAGTACTTC. The chain uses TRBV9 and TRBJ2-7; perhaps TRBD2 as D (6 bases). This CDR3 is built from 14 residues. V lost 0 bases and J 6 bases, leaving 13 bases between the germline ends. In germline, CDR1 is SGDLS, CDR2 YYNGEE.

This chain links TRBV7-9 with TRBJ1-1; D is ambiguous. CDR1 SEHNR and CDR2 FQNEAQ come from the germline V gene (reference sequence). Trimming left V 8 bases short and J 5 bases short, with 21 bases between. This CDR3 is 15 amino acids long. CDR3 in amino acids: CASLPRGGSRTEAFF. The CDR3 DNA reads TGTGCCAGCCTCCCCCGAGGAGGTAGTAGGACTGAAGCTTTCTTT.

Here the CDR3 DNA reads TGCGCCAGCAGCCAAGATAACAATGAGCAGTTCTTC. Amino acids: CASSQDNNEQFF. V and J are TRBV4-3 and TRBJ2-1; D gene ambiguous. V lost 0 bases, J lost 5 bases, and 2 bases lay in between. Germline V gene sequence: CDR1 LGHNA, CDR2 YSLEER. The CDR3 sequence is 12 residues long.

The chain combines TRBV4-3 with TRBJ2-3, with 7 bases matching TRBD2. Trimming took 4 bases from V and 1 from J; bases not matched to a gene: 2. Germline values: CDR1 LGHNA, CDR2 YSLEER. The CDR3 covers 14 residues. In nucleotides, the CDR3 is TGCGCCAGCAGCCGAGGACTAGGCACAGATACGCAGTATTTT. Its translation: CASSRGLGTDTQYF.

The J gene is TRBJ1-1, the V gene TRBV6-5, with TRBD1 identical over 7 bases. The length of the CDR3 is 15 residues. The germline V gene encodes CDR1 MNHEY and CDR2 SVGAGI. V lost 0 bases and J lost 0; bases outside the gene matches: 1. CDR3 loop: CASSYSTGMNTEAFF. The CDR3 nucleotides are TGTGCCAGCAGTTACTCGACAGGGATGAACACTGAAGCTTTCTTT.

This sequence joins TRBV5-1 and TRBJ2-7, with 7 bases aligning to TRBD1. Germline loops: CDR1 SGHRS, CDR2 YFSETQ. The CDR3 contains 15 residues. Trimming took 2 bases from V and 0 from J; bases not matched to a gene: 5. The CDR3 sequence is CASSFPDRSSYEQYF. CDR3 nucleotide sequence: TGCGCCAGCAGCTTTCCGGACAGGAGCTCCTACGAGCAGTACTTC.

DNA of the CDR3: TGCGCCAGCAGCCAGGCGGGACAGGGGAACTACGAGCAGTACTTC. As protein: CASSQAGQGNYEQYF. This chain uses TRBV4-1 with TRBJ2-7; 10 nucleotides agree with TRBD1. This CDR3 comprises 15 residues. The junction had 5 bases not matched to a gene; V was cut back by 3 bases and J by 3 bases. Germline V gene data show CDR1 as MGHRA and CDR2 as YSYEKL.

For this clone: Sequence at one end of the junction differs from germline and may be a read error. The chain is built from TRBV7-7 and TRBJ1-3; 9 nucleotides line up with TRBD1. This CDR3 contains 18 residues. Germline lookup yields CDR1 SSHAT and CDR2 FNYEAQ (reference sequence). The CDR3 nucleotides read TGTGCTAGCAGCTTATCGGGACAGGGCGTGAGGTCTGGAAACACCATATATTTT. This encodes CASSLSGQGVRSGNTIYF.

This clone appeared a few times. The chain recombines TRBV30 with TRBJ2-7, with D unclear. The CDR3 has 12 residues. Germline lookup yields CDR1 GTSNPN and CDR2 SVGIG (reference sequence). V lost 2 bases and J 2 bases, leaving 7 bases between the germline ends. CDR3 protein: CAWSPLTYEQYF. CDR3 DNA sequence: TGTGCCTGGAGTCCACTGACCTACGAGCAGTACTTC.

The chain has TRBV5-6 and TRBJ2-7; TRBD2 agrees at 13 bases. CDR1 is SGHDT and CDR2 is YYEEEE in the germline V gene. The CDR3 is 19 residues long. The V gene end was trimmed by 3 bases and the J gene end by 0 bases; junction bases not matched to a gene: 12. CDR3 residues: CASSSDQTSGRLGSYEQYF. CDR3 in DNA: TGTGCCAGCAGCTCCGACCAGACTAGCGGGAGGTTGGGCTCCTACGAGCAGTACTTC.

The chain is built from TRBV25-1 and TRBJ2-3, with 13 bases that match TRBD2. Losses at the gene ends were 4 bases for V and 8 bases for J; bases not matched to a gene: 12. Germline CDR1 is MGHDK and CDR2 is SYGVNS. The CDR3 totals 17 residues. The CDR3 region is CASSASLAGGPRVTQYF. The CDR3 DNA reads TGTGCCAGCAGTGCCTCACTAGCGGGGGGGCCACGAGTTACGCAGTATTTT. Filled out from reference TRBV25-1 and TRBJ2-3, the complete variable domain reads EADIYQTPRYLVIGTGKKITLECSQTMGHDKMYWYQQDPGMELHLIHYSYGVNSTEKGDLSSESTVSRIRTEHFPLTLESARPSHTSQYLCASSASLAGGPRVTQYFGPGTRLTVL.

The gene calls are TRBV18 and TRBJ2-1, with D unclear. Between the trimmed V and J ends, which lost 3 bases and 0 bases, there was a span of 9 bases. The length of the CDR3 is 15 residues. Germline V CDR1 and CDR2: KGHSH, LQKENI. The CDR3 region is CASSPVVPSYNEQFF. As DNA, the CDR3 is TGTGCCAGCTCACCCGTGGTGCCCTCCTACAATGAGCAGTTCTTC. Filled out from reference TRBV18 and TRBJ2-1, the complete variable domain reads NAGVMQNPRHLVRRRGQEARLRCSPMKGHSHVYWYRQLPEEGLKFMVYLQKENIIDESGMPKERFSAEFPKEGPSILRIQQVVRGDSAAYFCASSPVVPSYNEQFFGPGTRLTVL.

The chain has TRBV4-3 and TRBJ2-2; TRBD2 might be the D (5 bases). Trimming removed 4 bases at V and 3 bases at J, with 6 bases between. The germline gives CDR1 LGHNA, CDR2 YSLEER. The CDR3 has 13 residues. In DNA form, the CDR3 reads TGCGCCAGCAGCCTACTAGACACCGGGGAGCTGTTTTTT. Its translation: CASSLLDTGELFF.

The chain couples TRBV21-1 to TRBJ2-7; no check of the table's D call, TRBD2, against the DNA was made. TRBV21-1 has pseudogene status. The CDR3 is 15 residues long. The CDR3, as DNA: TGTGCCAGCAGCATCCCGATCGGGGAGGATTACGAGCAGTACTTC. Protein product: CASSIPIGEDYEQYF.

The chain's CDR3 is CASSGGGSYNSPLHF. Here the CDR3 DNA reads TGTGCCAGCAGCGGCGGGGGTTCTTATAATTCACCCCTCCACTTT. The rearrangement uses TRBV9 and TRBJ1-6, with D possibly TRBD1 on 5 matching bases. V lost 3 bases, J lost 4 bases, and 11 bases lay in between. Germline V gene lookup returns CDR1 SGDLS and CDR2 YYNGEE. The length of the CDR3 is 15 residues.

This sequence joins TRBV7-2 and TRBJ1-2; D is perhaps TRBD1 (5 bases). Trimming took 4 bases from V and 4 from J, leaving 19 bases between them. CDR1 is SGHTA and CDR2 is FQGNSA in the germline V gene. This CDR3 is 16 amino acids long. The CDR3 DNA follows: TGTGCCAGCAGCTCCAGACCAGGGACGGGCGGCTATGGCTACACCTTC. Protein: CASSSRPGTGGYGYTF.

Details on this clone: A read error may produce the germline difference seen at one junction end. The V and J genes are TRBV6-1 and TRBJ2-1; 10 bases line up with TRBD2. CDR1 is MNHNS, CDR2 SASEGT, per germline. This CDR3 comprises 15 residues. The CDR3 DNA reads TGTGCCAGTAGTGTAGCGGGGGGTATGAACAATGAGCAGTTCTTC. Translating gives CASSVAGGMNNEQFF.

This chain joins TRBV4-3 and TRBJ1-1; D perhaps matches TRBD1 (5 bases). With 2 bases removed from V and 2 bases from J, the gap between germline ends came to 12 bases. The germline CDR1 and CDR2 sequences are LGHNA and YSLEER. There are 15 residues in the CDR3. Here the CDR3 DNA reads TGCGCCAGCAGCCAATACCGGGACGGAAACACTGAAGCTTTCTTT. This translates into CASSQYRDGNTEAFF.

CDR3: CASSLVASRTGELFF. The CDR3 DNA reads as TGTGCCAGCAGCTTAGTGGCGTCTCGGACCGGGGAGCTGTTTTTT. The genes are TRBV7-8 and TRBJ2-2; D call uncertain. This CDR3 contains 15 residues. V was shortened by 1 base and J by 5 bases, with 11 bases between the two germline ends. Germline V gene sequence: CDR1 SGHVS, CDR2 FQNEAQ.

V gene TRBV19 combines with J gene TRBJ1-1; weak D call: TRBD1 (5 bases). V was cut by 5 bases and J by 5 bases, with 12 bases left in between. CDR1 LNHDA and CDR2 SQIVND come from the germline V gene (reference sequence). The CDR3 is 13 residues long. CDR3 sequence reads: CASSPLGGTEAFF. In nucleotides, the CDR3 is TGTGCCAGTAGTCCGCTTGGGGGGACTGAAGCTTTCTTT.

V usage is TRBV16 and J usage is TRBJ1-1; D possibly corresponds to TRBD1 (5 bases). CDR3 size: 16 residues. V shed 2 bases and J shed 2 bases, with 15 bases lying between them. Germline V gene data show CDR1 as KGHSY and CDR2 as FQNENV. CDR3 coding DNA: TGTGCCAGCAGCCAAGGGACCCTAGCCGGCAACACTGAAGCTTTCTTT. Encoded protein: CASSQGTLAGNTEAFF.

The chain couples TRBV11-2 to TRBJ2-3; 7 bases line up with TRBD1. The CDR3 has 15 amino acids. V was clipped by 6 bases and J by 0 bases; unmatched bases: 6. CDR1 is SGHAT and CDR2 is FQNNGV in the germline V gene. For the CDR3, the DNA is TGTGCCAGCAGTCTTGGGGACAGAAGCACAGATACGCAGTATTTT. It encodes CASSLGDRSTDTQYF. Drawing the rest from reference TRBV11-2 and TRBJ2-3, the complete variable domain is EAGVAQSPRYKIIEKRQSVAFWCNPISGHATLYWYQQILGQGPKLLIQFQNNGVVDDSQLPKDRFSAERLKGVDSTLKIQPAKLEDSAVYLCASSLGDRSTDTQYFGPGTRLTVL.

The V gene is TRBV15, the J gene TRBJ1-5; perhaps TRBD1 as D (5 bases). V lost 0 bases, J lost 5 bases, and 14 bases lay in between. The CDR3 has 16 amino acids. Germline CDR1 and CDR2: LNHNV and YYDKDF (reference sequence). The CDR3 bases are TGTGCCACCAGCAGAGATCCCACAGGCCAGCATCAGCCCCAGCATTTT. It codes for CATSRDPTGQHQPQHF.

The chain recombines TRBV18 with TRBJ2-2; TRBD1 agrees at 9 bases. CDR3 length: 16 residues. The junction had 4 bases not matched to a gene; V was cut back by 4 bases and J by 1 base. Looked up from germline, CDR1 is KGHSH and CDR2 is LQKENI. The CDR3 spells CASSRPGQGNTGELFF. CDR3 DNA: TGTGCCAGCTCACGGCCGGGACAGGGGAACACCGGGGAGCTGTTTTTT.

This chain links TRBV7-7 with TRBJ2-1; the D gene is possibly TRBD2 (6 bases). The CDR3 has 12 amino acids. Germline values: CDR1 SSHAT, CDR2 FNYEAQ (reference sequence). This CDR3 is CATADYDNEQFF. In DNA, the CDR3 is TGTGCTACCGCGGACTATGACAATGAGCAGTTCTTC.

The chain employs TRBV30 and TRBJ2-1; a possible D gene is TRBD2 (5 bases). CDR3 length: 16 amino acids. Germline CDR1 GTSNPN, CDR2 SVGIG (reference sequence). Trimming cost V 5 bases and J 3 bases, with 20 bases left between them. CDR3 amino acids: CAWAPSRSGIYNEQFF. Here the CDR3 DNA reads TGTGCCTGGGCCCCCTCCCGGAGCGGTATCTACAATGAGCAGTTCTTC.

This clone was counted a single time. The CDR3 reads CATGTGTFSGNTIYF. Written as DNA, the CDR3 is TGTGCCACCGGGACGGGTACTTTCTCTGGAAACACCATATATTTT. This chain uses TRBV15 with TRBJ1-3, with TRBD1 as a possible D gene (5 bases). The CDR3 has 15 amino acids. Germline V gives CDR1 LNHNV, CDR2 YYDKDF (reference sequence). V was trimmed by 8 bases and J by 0 bases, leaving 14 bases between them.

CDR3 in DNA: TGTGCCAGCAGTGAATCGGGGACGCGAACCTTC. Its translation is CASSESGTRTF. J is TRBJ1-2 and V is TRBV25-1, with D possibly matching TRBD1 (5 bases). In germline, CDR1 is MGHDK, CDR2 SYGVNS. This CDR3 region has 11 residues. The germline V and J ends were trimmed by 1 base and 14 bases, with 11 bases remaining between them.

The chain is built from TRBV7-9 and TRBJ1-1, with D perhaps TRBD1 (5 bases). The V gene's germline CDR1 is SEHNR and CDR2 FQNEAQ (reference sequence). CDR3 length: 14 residues. Trimming removed 4 bases from V and 5 bases from J, with 14 bases in between. In DNA, the CDR3 is TGTGCCAGCAGCTACGACAGCCTAAGGACTGAAGCTTTCTTT. The encoded protein is CASSYDSLRTEAFF.

This chain connects TRBV5-1 to TRBJ2-1; 14 bases line up with TRBD2. Germline CDR1 and CDR2: SGHRS and YFSETQ. Trimming took 0 bases from V and 8 from J; bases not matched to a gene: 7. CDR3 size: 17 residues. In nucleotides, the CDR3 is TGCGCCAGCAGCTTGGCCCCGACTAGCGGGAGGGTGTATGAGCAGTTCTTC. Translation: CASSLAPTSGRVYEQFF.